This T cell receptor beta chain is drawn from a study of long-term antiretroviral therapy in people with HIV. Study-level results: Increased diversity was seen after ART, yet it remained lower than in transplant donor controls.

This CDR3 spans 15 amino acids. In germline, CDR1 is MNHEY, CDR2 SVGAGI. V was cut by 5 bases and J by 2 bases, with 16 bases left in between. Turning to this clone: Its specificity is unknown.

Run at survey level, the immunoSEQ assay was version v3.0. Some clones are missing from TCRdb's copy, which holds only in-frame ones; the method was immunoSEQ multiplex PCR. The table includes about 14,000 clones, roughly 86% detected once. Every participant gave one or more pre-ART and two or more post-ART PBMC samples. The V and J genes are TRBV6-5 and TRBJ2-7; D remains ambiguous. Sequences were derived from unsorted PBMCs, sampled 6.2 years after starting antiretroviral therapy. This TCR derives from a man aged 40-49 years with HIV. The CDR3 sequence: CASSLRDALPYEQYF. The DNA of the CDR3 is TGTGCCAGCAGTCTCAGAGACGCTCTGCCCTACGAGCAGTACTTC.